The T cell receptor beta chain under discussion was sequenced for a study of T cells in Graves' hyperthyroidism and ophthalmopathy. Template material for amplifying TCR beta CDR3 regions consisted of RNA transcripts. The TCR CDR3 was amplified in a first-round RT-PCR using the HTBI primer set. TCRdb ran MiXCR on the multiplex PCR reads and lists one entry per CDR3 protein. The sample consists of a few hundred thousand distinct CDR3 sequences, less than 25% of them appearing once. This clonotype has just a few counts. Trimming took 3 bases from V and 6 from J; bases not matched to a gene: 5. The CDR3 is made up of 15 amino acids. In germline, CDR1 is KGHSH, CDR2 LQKENI.

This receptor was obtained from a woman in her 70s with Graves' ophthalmopathy. Material: blood. The genes are TRBV18 and TRBJ2-3; 11 bases fit TRBD1. As DNA, the CDR3 is TGTGCCAGCTCACCCCGGGACAGGGGGTTGGATACGCAGTATTTT. This codes for CASSPRDRGLDTQYF.